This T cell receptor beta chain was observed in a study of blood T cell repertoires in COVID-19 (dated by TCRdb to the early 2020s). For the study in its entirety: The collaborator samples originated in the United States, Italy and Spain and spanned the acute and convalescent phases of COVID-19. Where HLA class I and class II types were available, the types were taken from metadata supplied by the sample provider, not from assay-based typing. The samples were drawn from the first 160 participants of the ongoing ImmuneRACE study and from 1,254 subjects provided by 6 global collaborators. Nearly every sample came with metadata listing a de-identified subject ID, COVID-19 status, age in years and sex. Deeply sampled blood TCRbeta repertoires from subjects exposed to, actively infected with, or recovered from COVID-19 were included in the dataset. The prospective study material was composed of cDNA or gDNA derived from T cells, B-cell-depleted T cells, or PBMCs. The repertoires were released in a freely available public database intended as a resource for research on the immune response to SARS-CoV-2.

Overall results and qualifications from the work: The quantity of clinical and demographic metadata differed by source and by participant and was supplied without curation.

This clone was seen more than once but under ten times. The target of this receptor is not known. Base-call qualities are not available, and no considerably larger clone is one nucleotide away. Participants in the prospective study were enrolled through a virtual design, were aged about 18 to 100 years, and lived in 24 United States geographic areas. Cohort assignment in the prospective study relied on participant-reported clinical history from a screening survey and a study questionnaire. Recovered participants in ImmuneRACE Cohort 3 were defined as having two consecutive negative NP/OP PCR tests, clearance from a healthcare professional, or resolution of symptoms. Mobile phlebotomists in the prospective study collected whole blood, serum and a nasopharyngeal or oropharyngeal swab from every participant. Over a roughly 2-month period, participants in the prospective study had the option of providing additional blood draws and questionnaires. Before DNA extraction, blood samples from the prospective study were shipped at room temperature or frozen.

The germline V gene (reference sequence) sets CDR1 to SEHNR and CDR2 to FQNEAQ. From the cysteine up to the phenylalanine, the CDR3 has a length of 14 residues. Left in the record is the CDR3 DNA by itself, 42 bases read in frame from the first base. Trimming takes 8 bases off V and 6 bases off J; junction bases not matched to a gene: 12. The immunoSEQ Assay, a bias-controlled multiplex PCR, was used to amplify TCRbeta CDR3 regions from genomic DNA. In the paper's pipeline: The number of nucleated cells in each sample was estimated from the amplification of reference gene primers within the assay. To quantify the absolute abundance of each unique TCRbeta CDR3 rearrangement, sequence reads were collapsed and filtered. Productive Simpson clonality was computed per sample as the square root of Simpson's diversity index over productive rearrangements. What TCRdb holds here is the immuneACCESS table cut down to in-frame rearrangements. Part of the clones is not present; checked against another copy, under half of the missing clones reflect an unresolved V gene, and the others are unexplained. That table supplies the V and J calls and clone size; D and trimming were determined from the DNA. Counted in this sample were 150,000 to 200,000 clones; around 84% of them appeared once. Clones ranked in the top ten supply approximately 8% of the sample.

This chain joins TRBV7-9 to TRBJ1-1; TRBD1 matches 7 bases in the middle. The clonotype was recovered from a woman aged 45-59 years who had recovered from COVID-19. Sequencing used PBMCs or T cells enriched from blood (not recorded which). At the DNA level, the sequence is TGTGCCAGCGGGCCCGACAGGGAAGCGTCTGAAGCTTTCTTT. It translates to CASGPDREASEAFF.